This entry describes one TCR beta chain. Its antigen is as yet unknown. Healthy bone marrow donors made up the cohort. This entry comes from a study of cytomegalovirus exposure and HLA in healthy donors. Both 60 Vbeta primers and 13 Jbeta primers went into the PCR. Sequenced by immunoSEQ multiplex PCR; TCRdb stores in-frame clones only, minus some. The data contain over 150,000 clones, over 75% of them singletons. General study results and limits: HLA allele associations emerged for around 15,000 TCR beta sequences in a later analysis, at 0.05 false discovery rate. CMV antigen specificity was confirmed in vitro for three CMV-associated chains. In a later analysis, across HLA loci, associated TCR counts were highest for DRB1, lowest for HLA-C.

V was trimmed by 3 bases and J by 2 bases, leaving 15 bases between them. The CDR3 consists of 16 residues. Germline loops: CDR1 SGHDN, CDR2 FVKESK. This clonotype was obtained from a man aged 40-55 years in good health and CMV-seronegative. The chain uses TRBV14 and TRBJ2-3, with a tentative D call TRBD2 (5 bases). The sample was PBMCs. The CDR3 here is CASSQAGGWITDTQYF. DNA for the CDR3: TGTGCCAGCAGCCAGGCAGGCGGGTGGATCACAGATACGCAGTATTTT.